This TCR beta chain was retrieved from a study of blood T cell repertoires in COVID-19. In the authors' workflow: Estimated nucleated cell counts came from reference gene primer amplification. TCRdb's table, derived via immunoSEQ multiplex PCR, lists solely in-frame clones and lacks some. D and trimming were read from the DNA, whereas the V and J calls and clone size are those reported in that table. The sample includes nearly 55,000 clones, 91% seen only once; the top ten take approximately 6.6%. Input material: peripheral blood. The sequence derives from a woman in her sixties or seventies with active or convalescent COVID-19.

This chain's CDR3 is CASSPILDRNYGYTF. The CDR3 DNA reads TGTGCCAGCTCACCAATATTGGACAGAAACTATGGCTACACCTTC. The chain combines TRBV18 with TRBJ1-2; TRBD1 might be the D (6 bases). Germline values: CDR1 KGHSH, CDR2 LQKENI. Trimming took off 2 bases at V and 2 bases at J, with 12 bases between the two ends. The CDR3 is made up of 15 amino acids.